Listed below are T cell receptor beta chains from one sample, sequenced in a study of cytomegalovirus exposure and HLA in healthy donors. The protocol was immunoSEQ multiplex PCR, while the TCRdb copy is restricted to in-frame clones and leaves out a portion. The sample has over 130,000 clones, 85% to 90% seen once. Sequencing used PBMCs. These receptors came from a man aged 18 to 29 in good health and CMV-seropositive. The CDR3 runs from the conserved cysteine through the conserved F or W. D genes are given only for firm matches. Size is stated for part of the rows, as once, few or many counts, or as a class when the clone is expanded.

TRBD1,TRBV6-1,TRBJ1-5,-,TGTGCCAGCAGTGGATGGACAGGGGGCAATCAGCCCCAGCATTTT,CASSGWTGGNQPQHF
-,TRBV5-1,TRBJ2-5,-,TGCGCCAGCAGCTTCGGGGTTTCAGAGACCCAGTACTTC,CASSFGVSETQYF
TRBD1,TRBV6-6,TRBJ1-4,-,TGTGCCAGCAGTTACCGTGCCGGGACAGGGGGGGAAAAACTGTTTTTT,CASSYRAGTGGEKLFF
TRBD2,TRBV27,TRBJ2-2,-,TGTGCCAGCAGTTCCGGGACTAGCGGGAACACCGGGGAGCTGTTTTTT,CASSSGTSGNTGELFF
TRBD1,TRBV29-1,TRBJ1-2,-,TGCAGCGTTGTAGGGGGCGACAGGAACTATGGCTACACCTTC,CSVVGGDRNYGYTF
TRBD1,TRBV27,TRBJ2-7,-,TGTGCCAGCCGGACAGGGTTAGACGAGCAGTACTTC,CASRTGLDEQYF
TRBD1,TRBV19,TRBJ1-5,-,TGTGCCAGTAGTATGACAGGGGATGGTCAGCCCCAGCATTTT,CASSMTGDGQPQHF
TRBD1,TRBV7-3,TRBJ2-1,-,TGTGCCAGCAGCTCCCGGCGATCAATGACAGGGTTGGATGAGCAGTTCTTC,CASSSRRSMTGLDEQFF
-,TRBV19,TRBJ1-1,-,TGTGCCAGTAGTATCAGGGGTATAAGGACTGAAGCTTTCTTT,CASSIRGIRTEAFF
-,TRBV6-1,TRBJ1-2,-,TGTGCCAGCAGTGAATACCTGACAGGTCAAGGCTACACCTTC,CASSEYLTGQGYTF
-,TRBV11-2,TRBJ2-5,-,TGTGCCAGCAGCTTAGAACCAGGGAAGGCGGAGACCCAGTACTTC,CASSLEPGKAETQYF
TRBD1,TRBV5-1,TRBJ1-1,-,TGCGCCAGCAGCTATGGACAGGGTATCAGGAACACTGAAGCTTTCTTT,CASSYGQGIRNTEAFF
TRBD1,TRBV2,TRBJ2-1,-,TGTGCCAGCACCCGGGACAGCATCAATGAGCAGTTCTTC,CASTRDSINEQFF
TRBD2,TRBV5-1,TRBJ2-7,-,TGCGCCAGCAGCTCGACTAGCGGAAACTACGAGCAGTACTTC,CASSSTSGNYEQYF
TRBD2,TRBV9,TRBJ2-1,-,TGTGCCAGCACCGGGACTAGCGGGAGGGGTGAGCAGTTCTTC,CASTGTSGRGEQFF
TRBD2,TRBV6-1,TRBJ2-5,-,TGTGCCAGCAGTCCCGGGACTAGCCCAGAGACCCAGTACTTC,CASSPGTSPETQYF
-,TRBV5-1,TRBJ2-1,-,TGCGCCAGCAGCTTGGCGGCAGGGGCTACCCCCACATACAATGAGCAGTTCTTC,CASSLAAGATPTYNEQFF
TRBD1,TRBV5-1,TRBJ1-1,once,TGCGCCAGCAGTGGGACAGGGGTGGTCACTGAAGCTTTCTTT,CASSGTGVVTEAFF
-,TRBV27,TRBJ2-3,-,TGTGCCAGCAGTTTGGACCCACCAGGAGGGGGAGGGACCACAGATACGCAGTATTTT,CASSLDPPGGGGTTDTQYF
TRBD1,TRBV12-5,TRBJ2-5,-,TGTGCTAGTGGGGGGACAGGGGGACAAGAGACCCAGTACTTC,CASGGTGGQETQYF
TRBD2,TRBV11-2,TRBJ2-1,-,TGTGCCAGCAGCTTAGAGGCGGGAGGAACCTCCTACAATGAGCAGTTCTTC,CASSLEAGGTSYNEQFF
-,TRBV14,TRBJ2-7,-,TGTGCCAGCAGCCAATACGAGTCGCTCCCCTACGAGCAGTACTTC,CASSQYESLPYEQYF
TRBD2,TRBV4-1,TRBJ2-7,-,TGCGCCAGCAGCCAAGGGTCTGTAGCGGGATTCTCCTACGAGCAGTACTTC,CASSQGSVAGFSYEQYF
TRBD1,TRBV9,TRBJ2-7,-,TGTGCCAGCAGCTACGGACAGGGGGACGAGCAGTACTTC,CASSYGQGDEQYF
-,TRBV4-1,TRBJ2-7,few,TGCGCCAGCAGCCAAGAGACAGACAGTACATACGAGCAGTACTTC,CASSQETDSTYEQYF
TRBD2,TRBV29-1,TRBJ2-1,-,TGCAGCGCTAGCGGGGGGGCCTACAATGAGCAGTTCTTC,CSASGGAYNEQFF
TRBD1,TRBV4-2,TRBJ1-1,-,TGTGCCAGCAGCCAAGATCCCCAGCAGGGGCCGAGGGGGCGCACTGAAGCTTTCTTT,CASSQDPQQGPRGRTEAFF
-,TRBV18,TRBJ1-1,few,TGTGCCAGCTCACCACCAAGGGGCACTGAAGCTTTCTTT,CASSPPRGTEAFF
-,TRBV25-1,TRBJ2-1,-,TGTGCCAGCAGTGAATATTTCTCGAGAAGATCCTACAATGAGCAGTTCTTC,CASSEYFSRRSYNEQFF
-,TRBV19,TRBJ1-2,-,TGTGCCAGTAGTAGCTCCCTGGACAGATTAAATTATGGCTACACCTTC,CASSSSLDRLNYGYTF
-,TRBV6-1,TRBJ2-2,-,TGTGCCAGCAGCCGCTGGACAGCGAACACCGGGGAGCTGTTTTTT,CASSRWTANTGELFF
TRBD2,TRBV9,TRBJ2-3,-,TGTGCCAGCAGCGAAGCGGGAGGGTTGGGTACGCAGTATTTT,CASSEAGGLGTQYF
TRBD2,TRBV7-9,TRBJ2-4,-,TGTGCCAGCAGCCTAACCACAGGACTAGCGAACATTCAGTACTTC,CASSLTTGLANIQYF
TRBD1,TRBV7-9,TRBJ1-5,-,TGTGCCAGCAGCTTGACAGGGAATCAGCCCCAGCATTTT,CASSLTGNQPQHF
TRBD2,TRBV6-1,TRBJ2-5,once,TGTGCCAGCAGTGAGCAGAGCGGGAGCGGTGAGACCCAGTACTTC,CASSEQSGSGETQYF
-,TRBV7-3,TRBJ2-3,-,TGTGCCAGCAGCCCTAGACCGGCATTTAGCACAGATACGCAGTATTTT,CASSPRPAFSTDTQYF
-,TRBV2,TRBJ1-2,few,TGTGCCAGCAGTGCCCAGGGGCTCGCCCGTGGCTACACCTTC,CASSAQGLARGYTF
TRBD1,TRBV27,TRBJ2-6,-,TGTGCCAGCAGGACAGGGGGTAGTTCTGGGGCCAACGTCCTGACTTTC,CASRTGGSSGANVLTF
TRBD2,TRBV5-4,TRBJ2-7,-,TGTGCCAGCAGCTTGGAGGCTAGCGGGGGGGACTACGAGCAGTACTTC,CASSLEASGGDYEQYF
TRBD2,TRBV18,TRBJ2-1,-,TGTGCCAGCTCACCTGTACTAGCGGTTTACAATGAGCAGTTCTTC,CASSPVLAVYNEQFF
-,TRBV7-6,TRBJ1-4,-,TGTGCCAGCAGCTTATCTCAGGGCACTATAACTAATGAAAAACTGTTTTTT,CASSLSQGTITNEKLFF
-,TRBV27,TRBJ2-5,-,TGTGCCAGCAGTTTTGCACTCCAAGAGACCCAGTACTTC,CASSFALQETQYF
TRBD2,TRBV12-5,TRBJ2-2,few,TGTGCTAGTGGTTTGAGGGCGGGAGCCGGGGAGCTGTTTTTT,CASGLRAGAGELFF
-,TRBV5-6,TRBJ2-3,-,TGTGCCAGCAGCTCCCTTACAGATACGCAGTATTTT,CASSSLTDTQYF
TRBD1,TRBV6-1,TRBJ2-7,-,TGTGCCAGCAGTGAAGAGGGGACAGGATACGAGCAGTACTTC,CASSEEGTGYEQYF
TRBD1,TRBV7-8,TRBJ2-1,-,TGTGCCAGCAGCTCCGGTGGGAGTCAGGGGGATGAGCAGTTCTTC,CASSSGGSQGDEQFF
TRBD2,TRBV6-1,TRBJ2-1,once,TGTGCCAGCAGGGCCCGGGGGGAATACAATGAGCAGTTCTTC,CASRARGEYNEQFF
TRBD2,TRBV10-3,TRBJ2-7,few,TGTGCCATCCGCTCCGGGACTACATCCTACGAGCAGTACTTC,CAIRSGTTSYEQYF
-,TRBV7-2,TRBJ2-7,-,TGTGCCAGCAGCTTACAGGGATTGGTCTACGAGCAGTACTTC,CASSLQGLVYEQYF